This T cell receptor beta chain was retrieved from a study of T cells in narcolepsy. Study as a whole: Patients with NT1 or NT2 and healthy control donors were enrolled.

The CDR3 is 14 amino acids. From germline, CDR1 is MNHEY and CDR2 SVGAGI. With 5 bases removed from V and 3 bases from J, the gap between germline ends came to 13 bases. Clones were read by immunoSEQ multiplex PCR, and TCRdb kept only the in-frame ones, dropping some. The sample contains tens of thousands of clones, approximately 80% of which appear only once. The TCR sequence derives from a human donor with narcolepsy. Sequencing input: CD45RA- memory CD4+ T cells from PBMCs. The rearrangement links TRBV6-5 to TRBJ1-1; D gene uncertain. CDR3 amino acids: CASSRRGADTEAFF. For the CDR3, the DNA is TGTGCCAGCAGTCGCCGGGGAGCAGACACTGAAGCTTTCTTT.